This T cell receptor (beta chain) was found in a study of blood T cells in healthy people across ages. At least ten counts were recorded for this clonotype. The junction shows a germline mismatch at one end, possibly a read error. With a J-beta primer mix and a sample-barcoded 5' primer, a second PCR ran 7 to 11 cycles. The authors tagged each cDNA molecule using a template-switch adaptor with 12 random nucleotides. TCRdb re-called the 5' RACE reads with MiXCR, one entry per CDR3 protein. The sample has fewer than 2,000,000 distinct CDR3 sequences; roughly two fifths are singletons. Germline V gene lookup returns CDR1 SGHRS and CDR2 YFSETQ. This CDR3 region has 14 residues.

The chain joins TRBV5-1 to TRBJ2-7; D might be TRBD1 or TRBD2, each matching 5 bases. The specimen was blood. This TCR came from a human donor in good health. The CDR3 here is CASSLTGTPYEQYF. The DNA for the CDR3 is TGTGCCAGCAGTTTAACCGGGACCCCCTACGAGCAGTACTTC.